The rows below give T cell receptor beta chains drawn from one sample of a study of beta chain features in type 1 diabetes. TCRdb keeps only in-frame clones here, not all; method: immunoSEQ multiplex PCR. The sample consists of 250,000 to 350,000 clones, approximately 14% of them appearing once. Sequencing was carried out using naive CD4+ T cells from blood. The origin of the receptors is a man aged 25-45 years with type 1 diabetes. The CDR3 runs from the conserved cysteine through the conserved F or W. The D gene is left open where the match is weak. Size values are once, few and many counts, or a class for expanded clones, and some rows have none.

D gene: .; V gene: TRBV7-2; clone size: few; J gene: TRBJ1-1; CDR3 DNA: TGTGCCAGCAGCTTACCTGGGGGGGGCACTGAAGCTTTCTTT; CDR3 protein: CASSLPGGGTEAFF
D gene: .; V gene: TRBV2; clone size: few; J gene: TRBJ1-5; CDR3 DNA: TGTGCCAGCAGTGGATTCGACAGGATCAATCAGCCCCAGCATTTT; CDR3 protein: CASSGFDRINQPQHF
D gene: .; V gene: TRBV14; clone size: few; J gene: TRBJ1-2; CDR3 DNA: TGTGCCAGCAGCCAAGTACAGTATGGCTACACCTTC; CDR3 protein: CASSQVQYGYTF
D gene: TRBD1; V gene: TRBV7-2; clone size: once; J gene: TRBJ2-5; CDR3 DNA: TGTGCCAGCAGCTTAAGAGTTGACAGGGGGCGAGGAGAGACCCAGTACTTC; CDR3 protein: CASSLRVDRGRGETQYF
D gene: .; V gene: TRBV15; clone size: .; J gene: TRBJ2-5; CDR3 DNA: TGTGCCACCAGCAGAGTCGGGGGAGGAGAGACCCAGTACTTC; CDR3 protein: CATSRVGGGETQYF
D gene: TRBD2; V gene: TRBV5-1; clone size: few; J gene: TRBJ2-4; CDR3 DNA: TGCGCCAGCAGCCCGGACGCGGGGGAGAAAAACATTCAGTACTTC; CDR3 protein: CASSPDAGEKNIQYF
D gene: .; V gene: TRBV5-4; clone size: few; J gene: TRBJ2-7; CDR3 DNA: TGTGCCAGCAGCTCGCCCAGCGGATCCTACGAGCAGTACTTC; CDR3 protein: CASSSPSGSYEQYF
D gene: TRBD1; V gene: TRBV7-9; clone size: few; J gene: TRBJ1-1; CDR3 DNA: TGTGCCAGCAGCCCTCAGGGGGCGGTTGAAGCTTTCTTT; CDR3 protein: CASSPQGAVEAFF
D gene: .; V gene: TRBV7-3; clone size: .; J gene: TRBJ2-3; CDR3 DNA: TGTGCCAGCAGCTTAGGATTGGAGGGGGCTACGCAGTATTTT; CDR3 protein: CASSLGLEGATQYF
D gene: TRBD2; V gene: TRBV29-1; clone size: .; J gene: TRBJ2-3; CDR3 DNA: TGCAGCGGCCAACCCTATAGCGGGGCGAGAGGGGATACGCAGTATTTT; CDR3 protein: CSGQPYSGARGDTQYF
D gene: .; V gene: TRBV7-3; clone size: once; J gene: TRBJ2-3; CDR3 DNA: TGTGCCAGCAGCCCGCAGAAAACAGGGAATACGCAGTATTTT; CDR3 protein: CASSPQKTGNTQYF
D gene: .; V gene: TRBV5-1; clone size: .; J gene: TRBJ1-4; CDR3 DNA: TGCGCCAGCAGCTTCACGCTCCAGAGGGCAACTAATGAAAAACTGTTTTTT; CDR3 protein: CASSFTLQRATNEKLFF
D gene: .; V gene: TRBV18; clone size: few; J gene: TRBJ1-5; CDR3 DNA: TGTGCCAGCTCACCACGGGACAACCAGCCCCAGCATTTT; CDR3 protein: CASSPRDNQPQHF
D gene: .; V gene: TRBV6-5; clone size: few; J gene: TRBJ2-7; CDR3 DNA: TGTGCCAGCAGCTCTGGACAGACGTACGAGCAGTACTTC; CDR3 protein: CASSSGQTYEQYF
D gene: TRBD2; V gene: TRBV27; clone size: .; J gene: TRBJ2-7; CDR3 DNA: TGTGCCAGCAGTTCCAAGACTAGCGGTCCCCCCGAGCAGTACTTC; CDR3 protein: CASSSKTSGPPEQYF
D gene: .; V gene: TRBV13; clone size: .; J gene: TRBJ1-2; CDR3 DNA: TGTGCCAGCGGGCAGGGCTACGCTGGCTACACCTTC; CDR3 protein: CASGQGYAGYTF
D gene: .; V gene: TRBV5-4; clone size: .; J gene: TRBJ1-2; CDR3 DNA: TGTGCCAGCAGATTTGCAGGGGATGGTAGCTATGGCTACACCTTC; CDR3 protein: CASRFAGDGSYGYTF
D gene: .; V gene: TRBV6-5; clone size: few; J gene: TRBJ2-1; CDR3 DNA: TGTGCCAGCAGTTACGGTAGTTCAAATGAGCAGTTCTTC; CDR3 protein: CASSYGSSNEQFF
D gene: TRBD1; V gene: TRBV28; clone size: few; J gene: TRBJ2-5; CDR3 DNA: TGTGCCAGCAGTCTGACAGGGGATTGGGAGACCCAGTACTTC; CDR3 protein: CASSLTGDWETQYF
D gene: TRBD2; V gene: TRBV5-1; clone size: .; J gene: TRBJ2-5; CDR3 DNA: TGCGCCAGCAGCTTAGCGGGAGCGGAGAGGGAGACCCAGTACTTC; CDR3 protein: CASSLAGAERETQYF
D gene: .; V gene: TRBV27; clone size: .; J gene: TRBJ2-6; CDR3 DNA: TGTGCCAGCAGTTTAGTAGCTGGGGCCAACGTCCTGACTTTC; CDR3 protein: CASSLVAGANVLTF
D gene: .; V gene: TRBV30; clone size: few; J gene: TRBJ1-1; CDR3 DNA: TGTGCCTGGAGTGTACGGGTGAACACTGAAGCTTTCTTT; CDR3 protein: CAWSVRVNTEAFF
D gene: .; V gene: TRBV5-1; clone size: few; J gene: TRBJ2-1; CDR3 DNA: TGCGCCAGCAGCCTACTCGGGTCTAATGAGCAGTTCTTC; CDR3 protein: CASSLLGSNEQFF
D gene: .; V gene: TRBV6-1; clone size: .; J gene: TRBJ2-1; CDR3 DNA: TGTGCCAGCAGTATTCCGAATGAGCAGTTCTTC; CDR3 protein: CASSIPNEQFF
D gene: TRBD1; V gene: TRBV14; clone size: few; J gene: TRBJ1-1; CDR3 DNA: TGTGCCAGTAGACAGGGAACGCATGATAATGAAGCTTTCTTT; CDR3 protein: CASRQGTHDNEAFF
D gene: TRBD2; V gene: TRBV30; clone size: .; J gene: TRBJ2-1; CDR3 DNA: TGTGCACGACTAGCGGGACTTCATGAGCAGTTCTTC; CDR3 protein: CARLAGLHEQFF
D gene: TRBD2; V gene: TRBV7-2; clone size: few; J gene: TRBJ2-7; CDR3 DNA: TGTGCCAGCAGCTTAGCGTTTGGTGGGAGGGCCTTAGACTACGAGCAGTACTTC; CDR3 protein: CASSLAFGGRALDYEQYF
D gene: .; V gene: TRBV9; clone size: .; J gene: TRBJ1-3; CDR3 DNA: TGTGCCAGCAGCGCGGACATTGTCTCTGGAAACACCATATATTTT; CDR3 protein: CASSADIVSGNTIYF
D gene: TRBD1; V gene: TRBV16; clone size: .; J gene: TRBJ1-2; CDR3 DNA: TGTGCCAGCAGCCCAGATGGGGACAGGAGATACTATGGCTACACCTTC; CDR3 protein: CASSPDGDRRYYGYTF
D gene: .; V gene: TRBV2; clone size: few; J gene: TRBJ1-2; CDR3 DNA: TGTGCCAGCAGTGACAGGGGACACTATGGCTACACCTTC; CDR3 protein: CASSDRGHYGYTF
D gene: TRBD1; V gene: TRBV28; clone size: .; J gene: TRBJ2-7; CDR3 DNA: TGTGCCAGCAAATCCACAGGGGGCCCTGTCTACGAGCAGTACTTC; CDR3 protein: CASKSTGGPVYEQYF
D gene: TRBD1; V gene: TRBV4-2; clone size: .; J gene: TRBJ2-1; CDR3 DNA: TGTGCCAGCAGCCAAGGCTCAGGGGGCTATGAGCAGTTCTTC; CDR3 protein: CASSQGSGGYEQFF
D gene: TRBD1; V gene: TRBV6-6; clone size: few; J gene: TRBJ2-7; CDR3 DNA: TGTGCCAGCAGCCGACAGGGTGTACCCTACGAGCAGTACTTC; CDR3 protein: CASSRQGVPYEQYF
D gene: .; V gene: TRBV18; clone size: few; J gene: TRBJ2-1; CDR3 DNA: TGTGCCAGCTCAGCCATAGAGGCAAGTGCCTACAATGAGCAGTTCTTC; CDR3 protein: CASSAIEASAYNEQFF
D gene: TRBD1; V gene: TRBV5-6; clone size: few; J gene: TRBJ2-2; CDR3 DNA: TGTGCCAGCAGCTTCTCCGGGACAGCATACACCGGGGAGCTGTTTTTT; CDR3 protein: CASSFSGTAYTGELFF
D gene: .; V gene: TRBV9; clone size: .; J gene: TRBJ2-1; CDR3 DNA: TGTGCCAGCAGCACTCGGGACTACAATGAGCAGTTCTTC; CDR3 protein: CASSTRDYNEQFF
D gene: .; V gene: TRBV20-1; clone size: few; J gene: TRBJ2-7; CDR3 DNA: TGCAGCGCCAATGAGGGCGAGCAGTACTTC; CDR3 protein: CSANEGEQYF
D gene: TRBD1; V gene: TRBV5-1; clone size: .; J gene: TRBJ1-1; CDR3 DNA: TGCGCCAGCAGCAGGGGGCAGAGGGACACTGAAGCTTTCTTT; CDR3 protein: CASSRGQRDTEAFF
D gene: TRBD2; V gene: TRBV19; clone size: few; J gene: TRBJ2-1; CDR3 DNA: TGTGCCAGTCACCGTAGCGGGGCAACCTACAATGAGCAGTTCTTC; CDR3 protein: CASHRSGATYNEQFF
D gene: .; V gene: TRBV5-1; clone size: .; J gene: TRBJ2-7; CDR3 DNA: TGCGCCAGCAGCTTGGCCCTTCCTAGCGAGCAGTACTTC; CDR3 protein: CASSLALPSEQYF
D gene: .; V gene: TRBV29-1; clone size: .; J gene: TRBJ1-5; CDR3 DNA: TGCAGCGCCACGACAGCAGATAGCAATCAGCCCCAGCATTTT; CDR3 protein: CSATTADSNQPQHF
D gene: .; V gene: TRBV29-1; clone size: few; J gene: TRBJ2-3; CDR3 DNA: TGCAGCGTTGAGGTCCAGGAGGGCACAGATACGCAGTATTTT; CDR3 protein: CSVEVQEGTDTQYF